This T cell receptor beta chain derives from a study of CD8+ T cells in alopecia areata. RNA, once extracted, was reverse transcribed into cDNA for use as the sequencing template. The table came from immunoSEQ multiplex PCR; TCRdb's copy has only in-frame clones and leaves some out. This table has 150,000 or so clones, more than 45% appearing once. From germline, CDR1 is SGHTA and CDR2 FQGNSA. This CDR3 has 14 amino acids. With 3 bases removed from V and 3 bases from J, the gap between germline ends came to 9 bases. This clonotype was sampled from a human donor with alopecia areata. Specimen: CD4+ T cells sorted from blood. This chain connects TRBV7-2 to TRBJ2-4; D remains ambiguous. The CDR3 DNA reads TGTGCCAGCAGCTTCTTCGTAGACAAAAACATTCAGTACTTC. It codes for CASSFFVDKNIQYF.